Following are 30 T cell receptor beta chains from one sample sequenced in a study of blood T cells in healthy people across ages. Sample-barcoded 5' priming and a J-beta primer mix drove a second PCR of roughly 6 to 12 cycles. In TCRdb, the 5' RACE reads were re-called with MiXCR into one record per CDR3 protein. The data contain around 650,000 distinct CDR3 sequences, approximately 40% of them singletons. The sample comprised blood. These receptors came from a man older than 75 in good health.

The chain links TRBV21-1 to TRBJ2-1; the tabulated D call, TRBD2, remains unverified against the DNA. TRBV21-1 is listed as a pseudogene. This CDR3 is 16 amino acids long. CDR3 protein: CASSKFPTTSANEQFF. The CDR3 bases are TGTGCCAGCAGCAAATTCCCTACGACTAGCGCCAATGAGCAGTTCTTC.

The chain has TRBV27 and TRBJ2-1; 10 nucleotides match TRBD2. CDR1 and CDR2 from the germline V gene are MNHEY and SMNVEV (reference sequence). This CDR3 region has 18 residues. J gave up 6 bases and V 2 bases, and 13 bases lay outside the gene matches. The CDR3 is CASSLSGRALGSSNEQFF. DNA for the CDR3: TGTGCCAGCAGTTTAAGCGGGAGGGCCTTGGGGTCGTCCAATGAGCAGTTCTTC.

Note on this clonotype: A read error is possible here, since a much larger clone lies one base away. The rearrangement links TRBV29-1 to TRBJ2-7; D may be TRBD2 (6 bases). Germline V CDR1 and CDR2: SQVTM, ANQGSEA. V was shortened by 7 bases and J by 6 bases, with 13 bases between the two germline ends. The CDR3 is 11 residues long. CDR3 region: CSAQEGAEQYF. The CDR3 DNA reads as TGCAGCGCCCAGGAGGGTGCCGAGCAGTACTTC.

This clonotype was seen a handful of times. The genes are TRBV19 and TRBJ2-5; 7 bases fit TRBD1. Germline assignment: CDR1 LNHDA and CDR2 SQIVND (reference sequence). The CDR3 runs to 14 residues. The V segment lost 4 bases and the J segment 2 bases; nucleotides outside the gene matches: 4. The CDR3 here is CASSTPGQQETQYF. The CDR3 nucleotides are TGTGCCAGTAGTACACCGGGACAGCAAGAGACCCAGTACTTC.

This clonotype was seen repeatedly, ten times or more. This chain connects TRBV4-3 to TRBJ1-1, with D possibly being TRBD1 (6 bases). This CDR3 contains 16 residues. Germline assignment: CDR1 LGHNA and CDR2 YSLEER. Trimming took off 4 bases at V and 1 base at J, with 16 bases between the two ends. The CDR3 region is CASSPFLRTENTEAFF. CDR3 DNA sequence: TGCGCCAGCAGCCCCTTTCTCAGGACAGAGAACACTGAAGCTTTCTTT.

This clonotype occurred a few times. V and J are TRBV5-1 and TRBJ1-1; D is ambiguous. V was shortened by 0 bases and J by 3 bases, with 9 bases between the two germline ends. Germline-derived CDR1 and CDR2 are SGHRS and YFSETQ. The CDR3 length is 14 residues. This CDR3 reads CASSLAGADTEAFF. CDR3 DNA: TGCGCCAGCAGCTTGGCAGGAGCAGACACTGAAGCTTTCTTT. Using reference TRBV5-1 and TRBJ1-1 for the parts outside the CDR3, the full variable domain is KAGVTQTPRYLIKTRGQQVTLSCSPISGHRSVSWYQQTPGQGLQFLFEYFSETQRNKGNFPGRFSGRQFSNSRSEMNVSTLELGDSALYLCASSLAGADTEAFFGQGTRLTVV.

This clonotype was found a few times. The chain carries TRBV20-1 and TRBJ2-1; TRBD2 matches 14 bases. From germline, CDR1 is DFQATT and CDR2 SNEGSKA (reference sequence). The J segment lost 8 bases and the V segment lost 1 base, leaving 4 bases of the junction unmatched. The CDR3 totals 15 residues. The CDR3 spells CSARGPGLAGDEQFF. The CDR3 DNA reads TGCAGTGCTAGAGGCCCGGGACTAGCGGGAGATGAGCAGTTCTTC.

V gene TRBV18 combines with J gene TRBJ1-2; TRBD1 aligns across 7 bases. Germline values: CDR1 KGHSH, CDR2 LQKENI. The CDR3 sequence is 15 residues long. The J segment lost 2 bases and the V segment lost 6 bases, leaving 9 bases of the junction unmatched. CDR3 sequence: CASSPEQGRNYGYTF. CDR3 sequence (DNA): TGTGCCAGCTCCCCGGAACAGGGGAGGAACTATGGCTACACCTTC.

This rearrangement joins TRBV14 to TRBJ2-4, with 7 bases matching TRBD1. The J call is doubtful: the DNA matches TRBJ2-7 better. The germline CDR1 and CDR2 sequences are SGHDN and FVKESK. CDR3 length: 14 amino acids. Written as DNA, the CDR3 is TGTGCCAGCAGCCGTTCGACAGGGAGCTACGAGCAGTACTTC. Its translation is CASSRSTGSYEQYF.

The gene calls are TRBV7-2 and TRBJ2-1, with TRBD2 identical over 7 bases. In germline, CDR1 is SGHTA, CDR2 FQGNSA. V shed 1 base, J shed 12 bases, and the junction held 9 bases outside the gene matches. This CDR3 has 14 residues. DNA for the CDR3: TGTGCCAGCAGCTTAGATCAGGATTGGGGGGGGCAGTTCTTC. Its translation: CASSLDQDWGGQFF.

This clonotype was counted only a few times. The gene calls are TRBV20-1 and TRBJ2-3; 10 nucleotides line up with TRBD1. Germline trimming cut 7 bases from V and 2 bases from J; bases unmatched to any gene: 6. The length of the CDR3 is 14 residues. The V gene's germline CDR1 is DFQATT and CDR2 SNEGSKA (reference sequence). The CDR3 sequence: CSVWTGGYTDTQYF. The DNA of the CDR3 is TGCAGTGTTTGGACAGGGGGTTACACAGATACGCAGTATTTT.

This rearrangement joins TRBV20-1 to TRBJ2-7, with TRBD2 identical over 10 bases. This CDR3 has 17 amino acids. CDR1 and CDR2 from the germline V gene are DFQATT and SNEGSKA (reference sequence). V lost 5 bases to trimming and J lost 4 bases; unmatched junction nucleotides: 17. The CDR3 bases are TGCAGTGCTCAAGGGGTGCTAGCGGGAGTCGTGAAGTACGAGCAGTACTTC. As protein: CSAQGVLAGVVKYEQYF.

The chain combines TRBV5-1 with TRBJ2-2, with 10 positions matching TRBD2. The CDR3 contains 17 residues. Germline assignment: CDR1 SGHRS and CDR2 YFSETQ. The V segment lost 0 bases and the J segment 4 bases; nucleotides outside the gene matches: 6. DNA of the CDR3: TGCGCCAGCAGCTTGGCGGAGCTAGCGGGAGCCACCGGGGAGCTGTTTTTT. The encoded protein is CASSLAELAGATGELFF. Together with reference TRBV5-1 and TRBJ2-2, the CDR3 gives the full variable domain: KAGVTQTPRYLIKTRGQQVTLSCSPISGHRSVSWYQQTPGQGLQFLFEYFSETQRNKGNFPGRFSGRQFSNSRSEMNVSTLELGDSALYLCASSLAELAGATGELFFGEGSRLTVL.

This chain uses TRBV6-5 with TRBJ2-7; 9 bases are a match to TRBD1. V was clipped by 5 bases and J by 1 base; unmatched bases: 6. Germline loops: CDR1 MNHEY, CDR2 SVGAGI. This CDR3 region has 15 residues. This CDR3 is CASSKPGQGSYEQYF. CDR3 bases: TGTGCCAGCAGTAAACCGGGACAGGGTTCCTACGAGCAGTACTTC.

In DNA form, the CDR3 reads TGTGCCAGCAGCTTATTGGCTAGCGGGGGCCAAATTTATACGCAGTATTTT. As protein: CASSLLASGGQIYTQYF. The chain recombines TRBV7-8 with TRBJ2-3; 10 bases are shared with TRBD2. The CDR3 is 17 residues long. After removal of 2 bases from V and 7 bases from J, the junction contained 12 bases not matched to a gene. From germline, CDR1 is SGHVS and CDR2 FQNEAQ. The complete variable domain, with remaining parts taken from reference TRBV7-8 and TRBJ2-3, reads GAGVSQSPRYKVAKRGQDVALRCDPISGHVSLFWYQQALGQGPEFLTYFQNEAQLDKSGLPSDRFFAERPEGSVSTLKIQRTQQEDSAVYLCASSLLASGGQIYTQYFGPGTRLTVL.

Here the CDR3 reads CASSGGTGGTEAFF. The CDR3 nucleotides read TGTGCCAGCAGCGGGGGGACAGGGGGCACTGAAGCTTTCTTT. The rearrangement uses TRBV7-2 and TRBJ1-1; 11 bases line up with TRBD1. The CDR3 runs 14 residues. Germline CDR1 SGHTA, CDR2 FQGNSA. The V and J ends lost 5 bases and 4 bases, in that order; junction bases with no gene match: 3.

The chain couples TRBV7-2 to TRBJ1-4; D remains ambiguous. Trimming pared 5 bases from V and 8 bases from J, leaving 15 bases between. The CDR3 totals 14 residues. Per germline, CDR1 SGHTA and CDR2 FQGNSA. The DNA of the CDR3 is TGTGCCAGCAGCGCAGGATGGAGGAGCGAAAAACTGTTTTTT. Amino acid sequence: CASSAGWRSEKLFF.

The rearrangement links TRBV15 to TRBJ1-1, with D possibly TRBD1 on 6 matching bases. Deletions cut 1 base from V and 4 bases from J, with 13 bases between. There are 15 residues in the CDR3. The germline CDR1 and CDR2 sequences are LNHNV and YYDKDF (reference sequence). CDR3: CATSRAYVGGTEAFF. In DNA, the CDR3 is TGTGCCACCAGCAGAGCCTATGTAGGGGGCACTGAAGCTTTCTTT.

This clonotype was seen more than once but under ten times. The chain is built from TRBV12-3 or TRBV12-4 and TRBJ2-7, with D perhaps matching TRBD1 (6 bases). With 4 bases removed from V and 2 bases from J, the gap between germline ends came to 18 bases. The CDR3 extends over 16 amino acids. CDR3 sequence reads: CASSSLQGPIPYEQYF. The CDR3 DNA follows: TGTGCCAGCAGTTCTCTTCAGGGGCCAATTCCCTACGAGCAGTACTTC.

With regard to this clonotype: A much larger clone lies one base from this, so it may be a read error. CDR3 coding DNA: TGCAGTGCTACTAGCGGGAGGCAAACCTACAATGAGCAGTACTTC. This encodes CSATSGRQTYNEQYF. This chain links TRBV20-1 with TRBJ2-7; 11 nucleotides align to TRBD2. The J segment lost 7 bases and the V segment lost 4 bases, leaving 12 bases of the junction unmatched. Germline V lookup: CDR1 DFQATT, CDR2 SNEGSKA (reference sequence). The CDR3 is made up of 15 amino acids.

The genes are TRBV13 and TRBJ1-2, with TRBD1 identical over 9 bases. The germline V gene has CDR1 PRHDT and CDR2 FYEKMQ (reference sequence). The CDR3 extends over 16 amino acids. V lost 3 bases to trimming and J lost 0 bases; unmatched junction nucleotides: 5. The CDR3 DNA sequence: TGTGCCAGCAGCTTTGGGGACAGGGATGCTAACTATGGCTACACCTTC. Protein product: CASSFGDRDANYGYTF.

This rearrangement joins TRBV12-3 or TRBV12-4 to TRBJ1-2, with unresolved D. The CDR3 is 14 amino acids. V was pared by 1 base and J by 8 bases, with 14 bases between. CDR3 residues: CASSLDLKVKGYTF. The CDR3 DNA follows: TGTGCCAGCAGTTTAGATCTGAAGGTTAAGGGCTACACCTTC.

The chain employs TRBV29-1 and TRBJ2-3; 8 bases line up with TRBD2. Germline CDR1 is SQVTM and CDR2 is ANQGSEA. This CDR3 contains 14 residues. V lost 1 base and J lost 7; bases outside the gene matches: 7. The CDR3 spells CSVEVAGLLNTQYF. In DNA form, the CDR3 reads TGCAGCGTTGAAGTAGCGGGGTTACTTAATACGCAGTATTTT.

This clonotype has a count of ten or more. The V and J genes are TRBV28 and TRBJ2-5; D call uncertain. The V end lost 4 bases, the J end lost 3 bases, and 15 bases lay between the germline ends. CDR3 length equals 15 residues. CDR1 and CDR2 (germline): MDHEN, SYDVKM. This CDR3 reads CASSSSSEIEETQYF. For the CDR3, the DNA is TGTGCCAGCAGTTCCAGCAGTGAAATCGAAGAGACCCAGTACTTC.

This clonotype was seen a few times. The chain recombines TRBV4-1 with TRBJ2-4; 9 bases are a match to TRBD2. Matching the DNA end better, TRBJ2-7 makes the J call doubtful. CDR1 and CDR2 (germline): MGHRA, YSYEKL. This CDR3 is built from 15 residues. CDR3 in DNA: TGCGCCAGCAGCCAAGATTGGCGGGAGGGGTACGAGCAGTACTTC. It is translated as CASSQDWREGYEQYF.

This chain uses TRBV7-2 with TRBJ2-7, with 13 bases that match TRBD2. With V trimmed by 5 bases and J by 3 bases, 7 bases remained unmatched. The germline V gene has CDR1 SGHTA and CDR2 FQGNSA. The CDR3 has 16 residues. The DNA of the CDR3 is TGTGCCAGCAGCCCGAGACTAGCGGGAGGAGTCTACGAGCAGTACTTC. Its protein is CASSPRLAGGVYEQYF.

The chain recombines TRBV4-1 with TRBJ2-6; TRBD1 matches at 7 bases. The ends lost 3 bases at V and 0 bases at J; junction bases unmatched: 8. The CDR3 loop spans 18 amino acids. CDR1 and CDR2 (germline): MGHRA, YSYEKL. Here the CDR3 reads CASSHNTGVGSGANVLTF. CDR3 sequence (DNA): TGCGCCAGCAGCCACAACACAGGGGTCGGCTCTGGGGCCAACGTCCTGACTTTC.

This clonotype was observed at least ten times. The rearrangement uses TRBV29-1 and TRBJ2-1; D is uncertain. Trimming stripped 8 bases from V and 5 bases from J, with 13 bases between. The CDR3 runs to 12 residues. Germline values: CDR1 SQVTM, CDR2 ANQGSEA. CDR3 sequence (DNA): TGCAGCACGACTCGCACGAACAATGAGCAGTTCTTC. Translation gives CSTTRTNNEQFF.

This chain joins TRBV9 and TRBJ2-5, with TRBD2 matching 15 bases. CDR3 size: 19 residues. Losses at the gene ends were 3 bases for V and 4 bases for J; bases not matched to a gene: 13. CDR1 and CDR2 from the germline V gene are SGDLS and YYNGEE. The CDR3 sequence is CASSATTGTSGGLGETQYF. The CDR3 DNA reads TGTGCCAGCAGCGCAACAACCGGGACTAGCGGGGGGCTCGGAGAGACCCAGTACTTC.

The chain carries TRBV5-1 and TRBJ1-1; 10 positions agree with TRBD1. The J segment lost 4 bases and the V segment lost 2 bases, leaving 2 bases of the junction unmatched. Germline CDR1 reads SGHRS; CDR2 reads YFSETQ. This CDR3 has 14 residues. CDR3 DNA: TGCGCCAGCAGCTTCGGACAGGGGGGCACTGAAGCTTTCTTT. It specifies CASSFGQGGTEAFF.